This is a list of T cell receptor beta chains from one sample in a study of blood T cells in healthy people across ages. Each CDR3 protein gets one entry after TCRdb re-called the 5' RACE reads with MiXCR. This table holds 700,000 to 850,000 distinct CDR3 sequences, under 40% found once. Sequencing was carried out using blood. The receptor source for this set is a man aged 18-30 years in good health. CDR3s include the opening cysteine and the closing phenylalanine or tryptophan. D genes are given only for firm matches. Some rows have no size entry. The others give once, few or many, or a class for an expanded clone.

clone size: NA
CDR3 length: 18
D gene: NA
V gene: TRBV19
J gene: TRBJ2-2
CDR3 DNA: TGTGCCAGTAGTCTCAACTTAGGCGGGACGGCTGGGACCGGGGAGCTGTTTTTT
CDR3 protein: CASSLNLGGTAGTGELFF

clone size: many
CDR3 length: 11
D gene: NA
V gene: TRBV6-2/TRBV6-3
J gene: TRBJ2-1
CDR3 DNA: TGTGCCAGCAGTTACTGGAATGAGCAGTTCTTC
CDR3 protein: CASSYWNEQFF

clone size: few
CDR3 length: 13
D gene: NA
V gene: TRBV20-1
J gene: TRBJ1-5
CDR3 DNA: TGCAGTGCTAGAGGGGGGGGTAATCAGCCCCAGCATTTT
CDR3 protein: CSARGGGNQPQHF

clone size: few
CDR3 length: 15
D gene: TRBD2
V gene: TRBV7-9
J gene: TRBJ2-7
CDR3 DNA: TGTGCCAGCAGCTTAGCCCGGGGGGAACCCTACGAGCAGTACTTC
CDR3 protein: CASSLARGEPYEQYF

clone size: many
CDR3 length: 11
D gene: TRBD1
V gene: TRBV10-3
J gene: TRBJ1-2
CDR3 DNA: TGTGCCACCTCGGGACAGAATGGCTACACCTTC
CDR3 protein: CATSGQNGYTF

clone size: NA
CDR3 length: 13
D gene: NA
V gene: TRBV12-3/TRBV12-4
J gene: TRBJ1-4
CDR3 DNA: TGTGCCAGCAATGGGGGCCCATGGGAAAAACTGTTTTTT
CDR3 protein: CASNGGPWEKLFF

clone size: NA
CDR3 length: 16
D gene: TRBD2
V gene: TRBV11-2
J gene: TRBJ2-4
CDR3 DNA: TGTGCCAGCAGCTTCGACGGCGGGGGGGCCAAAAGCATTCAGTACTTC
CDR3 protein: CASSFDGGGAKSIQYF

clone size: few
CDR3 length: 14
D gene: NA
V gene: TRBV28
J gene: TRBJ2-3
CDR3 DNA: TGTGCCAGCATAGCGGTGCTCGGCACAGATACGCAGTATTTT
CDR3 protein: CASIAVLGTDTQYF

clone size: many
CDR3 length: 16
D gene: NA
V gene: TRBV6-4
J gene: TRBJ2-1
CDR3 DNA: TGTGCCAGCAGTGACTGGGGGGTTGCTTCCTACAATGAGCAGTTCTTC
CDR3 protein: CASSDWGVASYNEQFF

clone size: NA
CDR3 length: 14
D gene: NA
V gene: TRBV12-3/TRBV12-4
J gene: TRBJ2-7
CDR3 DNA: TGTGCCAGCAGTTTAGCAGGGTTACGCTACGAGCAGTACTTC
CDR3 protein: CASSLAGLRYEQYF

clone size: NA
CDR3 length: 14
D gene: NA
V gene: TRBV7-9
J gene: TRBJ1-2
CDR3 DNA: TGTGCCAGCAGCTTAGGATGGGCGAACTATGGCTACACCTTC
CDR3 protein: CASSLGWANYGYTF

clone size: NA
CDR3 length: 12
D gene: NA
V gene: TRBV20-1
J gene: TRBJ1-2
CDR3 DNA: TGCAGTGCTGGGCGGTTGAACTATGGCTACACCTTC
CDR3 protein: CSAGRLNYGYTF

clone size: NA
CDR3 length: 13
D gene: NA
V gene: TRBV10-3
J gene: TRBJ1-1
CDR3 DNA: TGTGCCGGCGTCAGGGTCATGAACACTGAAGCTTTCTTT
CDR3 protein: CAGVRVMNTEAFF

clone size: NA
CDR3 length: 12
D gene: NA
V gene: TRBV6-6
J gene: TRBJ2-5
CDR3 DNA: TGTGCCAGCACCCACGGCGGGGAGACCCAGTACTTC
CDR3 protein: CASTHGGETQYF

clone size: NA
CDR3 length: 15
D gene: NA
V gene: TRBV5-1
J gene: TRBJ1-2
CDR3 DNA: TGCGCCAGCAGCTTGTTTGGGGGCAGGGACTATGGCTACACCTTC
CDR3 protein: CASSLFGGRDYGYTF

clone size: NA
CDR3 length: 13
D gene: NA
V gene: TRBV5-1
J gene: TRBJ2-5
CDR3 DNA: TGCGCCAGCAGCTTACAGAGTATGGAGACCCAGTACTTC
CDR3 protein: CASSLQSMETQYF

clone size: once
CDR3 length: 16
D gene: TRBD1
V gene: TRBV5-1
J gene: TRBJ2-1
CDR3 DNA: TGCGCCAGCAGCTCGAACGGACAGGGGGGGGTCAATGAGCAGTTCTTC
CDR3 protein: CASSSNGQGGVNEQFF

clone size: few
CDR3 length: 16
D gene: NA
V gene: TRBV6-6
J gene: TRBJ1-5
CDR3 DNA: TGTGCCAGCAGTTACTCGATGGCGGGGGGCAATCAGCCCCAGCATTTT
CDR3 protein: CASSYSMAGGNQPQHF

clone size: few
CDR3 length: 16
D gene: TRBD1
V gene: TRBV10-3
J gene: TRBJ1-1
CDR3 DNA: TGTGCCATCACTAACGTGGGACAGACTCAGAACACTGAAGCTTTCTTT
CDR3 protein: CAITNVGQTQNTEAFF

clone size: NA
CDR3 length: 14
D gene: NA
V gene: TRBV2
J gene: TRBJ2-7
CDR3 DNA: TGTGCCAGCAGTGAACAGGCCTCCTACAATGAGCAGTACTTC
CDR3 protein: CASSEQASYNEQYF

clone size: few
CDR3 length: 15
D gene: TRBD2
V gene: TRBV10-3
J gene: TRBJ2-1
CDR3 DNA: TGTGCCATCAGTGGTCGAGCGGGGGATGGGGATGAGCAGTTCTTC
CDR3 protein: CAISGRAGDGDEQFF

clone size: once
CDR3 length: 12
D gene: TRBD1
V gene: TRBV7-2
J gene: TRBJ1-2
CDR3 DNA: TGTGCCAGCAGCTTCTCACAGGGGGACTACACCTTC
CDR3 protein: CASSFSQGDYTF

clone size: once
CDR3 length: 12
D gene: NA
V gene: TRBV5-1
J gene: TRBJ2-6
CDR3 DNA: TGCGCCACCGAAACTGGGGCCAACGTCCTGACTTTC
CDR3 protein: CATETGANVLTF

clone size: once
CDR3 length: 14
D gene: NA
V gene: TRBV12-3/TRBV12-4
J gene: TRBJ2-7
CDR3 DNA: TGTGCCAGCAGCCCCGGCAAGGGGTACTACGAGCAGTACTTC
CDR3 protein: CASSPGKGYYEQYF

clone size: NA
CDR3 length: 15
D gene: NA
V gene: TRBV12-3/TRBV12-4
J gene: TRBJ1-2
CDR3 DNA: TGTGCCAGCAGTCCTGCCAGGGGAGAAGACTATGGCTACACCTTC
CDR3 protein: CASSPARGEDYGYTF

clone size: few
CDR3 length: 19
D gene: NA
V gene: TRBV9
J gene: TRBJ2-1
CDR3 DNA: TGTGCCAGCAGCCTCTTCCTCCCAAAACTGGGCGGTCCCTACAATGAGCAGTTCTTC
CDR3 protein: CASSLFLPKLGGPYNEQFF

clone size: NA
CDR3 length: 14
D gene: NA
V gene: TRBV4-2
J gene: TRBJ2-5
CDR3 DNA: TGTGCCAGCAGCCGCACAGACCGGAAAGGGACCCAGTACTTC
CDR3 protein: CASSRTDRKGTQYF

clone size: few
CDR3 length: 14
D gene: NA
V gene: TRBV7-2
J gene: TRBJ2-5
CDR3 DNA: TGTGCCAGCAGCTTGCCGACTATCACAGAGACCCAGTACTTC
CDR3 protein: CASSLPTITETQYF

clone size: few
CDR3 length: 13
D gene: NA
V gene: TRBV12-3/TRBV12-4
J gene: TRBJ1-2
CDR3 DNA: TGTGCCAGCAGTTTCTCCCCCCAAGTGGGCTACACCTTC
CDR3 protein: CASSFSPQVGYTF

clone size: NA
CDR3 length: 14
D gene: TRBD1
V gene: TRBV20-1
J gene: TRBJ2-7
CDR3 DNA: TGCAGTGCTAGCGGGACAGGGTCCTACTACGAGCAGTACTTC
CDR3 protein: CSASGTGSYYEQYF

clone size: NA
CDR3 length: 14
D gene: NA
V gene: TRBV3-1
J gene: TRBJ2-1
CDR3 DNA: TGTGCCAGCAGCTCCCGGGGAGTCTACAATGAGCAGTTCTTC
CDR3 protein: CASSSRGVYNEQFF

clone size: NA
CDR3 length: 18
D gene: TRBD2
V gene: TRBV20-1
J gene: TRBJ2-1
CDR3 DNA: TGCAGTGCTAGAGTTGCCGGGACTAGCGGGAGAACCTACAATGAGCAGTTCTTC
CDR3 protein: CSARVAGTSGRTYNEQFF

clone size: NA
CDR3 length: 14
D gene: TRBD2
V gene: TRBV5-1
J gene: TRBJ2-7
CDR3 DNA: TGCGCCAGCAGCGTGGGACTAGCGGGGGACGAGCAGTACTTC
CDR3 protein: CASSVGLAGDEQYF

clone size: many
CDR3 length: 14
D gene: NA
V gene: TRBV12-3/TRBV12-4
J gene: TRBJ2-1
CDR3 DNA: TGTGCCAGCAGGGAGGGGAAACGCTACAATGAGCAGTTCTTC
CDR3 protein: CASREGKRYNEQFF

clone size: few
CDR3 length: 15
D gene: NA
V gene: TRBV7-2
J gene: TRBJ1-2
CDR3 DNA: TGTGCCAGCAGCTTAGGGGTTGGCACTAACTATGGCTACACCTTC
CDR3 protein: CASSLGVGTNYGYTF

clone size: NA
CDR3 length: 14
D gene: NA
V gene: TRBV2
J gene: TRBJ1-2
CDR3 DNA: TGTGCCAGCAAATCAGGGGTAATCGGCTATGGCTACACCTTC
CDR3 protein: CASKSGVIGYGYTF

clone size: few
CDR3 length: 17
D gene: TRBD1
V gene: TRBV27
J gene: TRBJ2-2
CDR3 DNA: TGTGCCAGCAGTACCGCTGACAGGGGCGCGAACACCGGGGAGCTGTTTTTT
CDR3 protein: CASSTADRGANTGELFF

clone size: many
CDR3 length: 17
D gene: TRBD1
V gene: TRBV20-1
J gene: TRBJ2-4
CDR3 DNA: TGCAGTGCTCCGAATCCGACAGGGGGCGGTGTATTAGACATTCAGTACTTC
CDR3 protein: CSAPNPTGGGVLDIQYF

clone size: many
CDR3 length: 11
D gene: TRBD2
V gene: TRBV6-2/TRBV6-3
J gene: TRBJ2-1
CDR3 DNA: TGTGCCAGCACGGGGGGGTATGAGCAGTTCTTC
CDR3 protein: CASTGGYEQFF

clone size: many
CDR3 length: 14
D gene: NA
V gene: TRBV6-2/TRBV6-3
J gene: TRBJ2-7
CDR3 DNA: TGTGCCAGCAGCAATTCGGACCGCCAGGACGAGCAGTACTTC
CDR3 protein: CASSNSDRQDEQYF

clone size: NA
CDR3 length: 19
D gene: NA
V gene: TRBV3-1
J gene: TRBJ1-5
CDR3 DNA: TGTGCCAGCAGACCCGACCCGAATTGTGGGGGATTTAGCAATCAGCCCCAGCATTTT
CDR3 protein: CASRPDPNCGGFSNQPQHF

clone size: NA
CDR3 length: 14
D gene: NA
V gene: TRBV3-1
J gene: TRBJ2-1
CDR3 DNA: TGTGCCAGCAGCCCCCTTGATGGGTTGGGGGAGCAGTTCTTC
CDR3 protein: CASSPLDGLGEQFF

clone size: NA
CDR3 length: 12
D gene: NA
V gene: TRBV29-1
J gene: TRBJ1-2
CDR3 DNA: TGCAGCGGCGGGGACCATCCTTATGGCTACACCTTC
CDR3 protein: CSGGDHPYGYTF

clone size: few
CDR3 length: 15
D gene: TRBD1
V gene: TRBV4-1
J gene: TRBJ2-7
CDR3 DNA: TGCGCCAGCAGCCAGGGGAACAGGGGCTACAATGAGCAGTACTTC
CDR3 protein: CASSQGNRGYNEQYF

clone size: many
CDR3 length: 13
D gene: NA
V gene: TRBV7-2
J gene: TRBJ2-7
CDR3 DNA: TGTGCCAGCAGCTTAGAGGTCAGCTACGAGCAGTACTTC
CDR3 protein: CASSLEVSYEQYF

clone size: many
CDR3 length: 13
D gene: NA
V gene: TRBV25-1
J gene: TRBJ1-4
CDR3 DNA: TGTGCCAGCAAGGGACGGGGGAATGAAAAACTGTTTTTT
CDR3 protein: CASKGRGNEKLFF

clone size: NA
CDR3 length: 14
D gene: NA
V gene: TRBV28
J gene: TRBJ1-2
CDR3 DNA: TGTGCCAGCAGCCGGGGAACAGGGAACTATGGCTACACCTTC
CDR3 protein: CASSRGTGNYGYTF

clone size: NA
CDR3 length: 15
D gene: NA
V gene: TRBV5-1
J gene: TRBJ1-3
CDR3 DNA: TGCGCCAGCAGCCCCCAGGGACAAGGTGGAAACACCATATATTTT
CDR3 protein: CASSPQGQGGNTIYF

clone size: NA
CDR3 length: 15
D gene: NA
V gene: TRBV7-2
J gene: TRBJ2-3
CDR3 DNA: TGTGCCAGCAGCTTAGCATGGCGGCCTTCAGATACGCAGTATTTT
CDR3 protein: CASSLAWRPSDTQYF

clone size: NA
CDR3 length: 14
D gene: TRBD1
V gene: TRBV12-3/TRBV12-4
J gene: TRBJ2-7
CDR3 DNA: TGTGCCAGCAGTCCTCGGACAGGCCAGGTCGAGCAGTACTTC
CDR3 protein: CASSPRTGQVEQYF

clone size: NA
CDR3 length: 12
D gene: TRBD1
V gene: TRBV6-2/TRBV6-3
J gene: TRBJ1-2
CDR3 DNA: TGTGCCAGCAATGACAGGGTTCAGGGCTACACCTTC
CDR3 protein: CASNDRVQGYTF

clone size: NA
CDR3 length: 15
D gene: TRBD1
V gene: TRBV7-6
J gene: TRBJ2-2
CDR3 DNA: TGTGCCAGCAGCTTAGGTCCGACAGGGTCCGGGGAGCTGTTTTTT
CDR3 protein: CASSLGPTGSGELFF

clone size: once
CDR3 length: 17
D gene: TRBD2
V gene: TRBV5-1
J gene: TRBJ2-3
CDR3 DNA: TGCGCCAGCAGCCCGCTGACTAGCGGGGGGGCCCGAGATACGCAGTATTTT
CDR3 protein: CASSPLTSGGARDTQYF

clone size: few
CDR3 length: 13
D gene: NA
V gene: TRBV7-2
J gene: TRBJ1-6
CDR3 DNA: TGTGCCAGCAGCTCACAGGTTCGGTCACCCCTCCACTTT
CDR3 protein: CASSSQVRSPLHF

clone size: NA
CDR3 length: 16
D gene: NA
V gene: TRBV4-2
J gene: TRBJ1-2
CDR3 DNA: TGTGCCAGCAGCCAAGCCGAATCCGGGGGTGGATATGGCTACACCTTC
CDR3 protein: CASSQAESGGGYGYTF

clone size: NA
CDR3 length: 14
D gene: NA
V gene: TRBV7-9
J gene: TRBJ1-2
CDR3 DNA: TGTGCCAGCAGCTTAGCTCGGCAAAACTATGGCTACACCTTC
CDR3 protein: CASSLARQNYGYTF

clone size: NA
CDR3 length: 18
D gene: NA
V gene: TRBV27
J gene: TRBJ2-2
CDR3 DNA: TGTGCCAGCAAGTCTAGGAAGGAGTCGGCCGCGAACACCGGGGAGCTGTTTTTT
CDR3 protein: CASKSRKESAANTGELFF